This paragraph covers one T cell receptor beta chain sequence. The CDR3 extends over 13 amino acids. Germline V gene data show CDR1 as SGHTA and CDR2 as FQGTGA. Losses at the gene ends were 5 bases for V and 6 bases for J; bases not matched to a gene: 4. Authors' data handling: Using reference gene primer amplification, nucleated cell counts were estimated. Assay used: immunoSEQ multiplex PCR; TCRdb lists only in-frame clones, some missing. The DNA gave D and trimming, while V, J and clone size come from that table. The sample comprises approximately 91,000 clones, approximately 80% of which are singletons, and roughly 10% rests with the top ten. These data are taken from a study of blood T cell repertoires in COVID-19. Study-level information: Whether acute or convalescent, the COVID-19 samples came from the United States, Italy and Spain. PBMCs, B-cell-depleted T cells, or T cells were the source of the cDNA or gDNA that made up the material.

The chain is built from TRBV7-3 and TRBJ1-2, with 9 positions matching TRBD1. This sequence originates from a woman over 75 with acute or convalescent COVID-19. Sequenced sample: peripheral blood. The CDR3 nucleotides are TGTGCCAGCAGCCCCCGGGACAGGGATGGCTACACCTTC. Amino acids: CASSPRDRDGYTF.